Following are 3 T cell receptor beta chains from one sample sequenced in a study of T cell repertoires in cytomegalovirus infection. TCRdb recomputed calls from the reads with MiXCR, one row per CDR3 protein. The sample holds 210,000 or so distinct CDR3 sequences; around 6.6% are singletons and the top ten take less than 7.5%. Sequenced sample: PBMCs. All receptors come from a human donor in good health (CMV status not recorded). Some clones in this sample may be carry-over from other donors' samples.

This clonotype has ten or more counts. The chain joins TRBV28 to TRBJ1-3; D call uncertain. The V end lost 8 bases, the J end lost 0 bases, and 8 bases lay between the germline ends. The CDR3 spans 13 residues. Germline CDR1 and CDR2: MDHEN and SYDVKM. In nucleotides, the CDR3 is TGTGCCAGCGGGCAGAGCTCTGGAAACACCATATATTTT. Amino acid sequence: CASGQSSGNTIYF.

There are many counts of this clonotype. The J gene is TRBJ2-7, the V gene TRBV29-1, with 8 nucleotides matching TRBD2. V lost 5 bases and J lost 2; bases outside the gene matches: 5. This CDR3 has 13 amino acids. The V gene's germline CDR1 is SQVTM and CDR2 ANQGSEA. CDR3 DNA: TGCAGCGTTAGGGTAGCGGGACCCTACGAGCAGTACTTC. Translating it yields CSVRVAGPYEQYF.

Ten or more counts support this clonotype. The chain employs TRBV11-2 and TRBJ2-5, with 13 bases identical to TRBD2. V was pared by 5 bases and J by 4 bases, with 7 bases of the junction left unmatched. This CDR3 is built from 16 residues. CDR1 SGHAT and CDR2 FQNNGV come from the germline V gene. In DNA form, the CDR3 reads TGTGCCAGCAGCCCGAGGACTAGCGGGGGATCAGAGACCCAGTACTTC. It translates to CASSPRTSGGSETQYF.